This T cell receptor (beta chain) was recorded in a study of regulatory T cells in long-lasting Graves disease. Library construction for TCR beta used iRepertoire HTBI primers and Arm-PCR of CDR3 regions. MiXCR was run by TCRdb on the multiplex PCR reads, yielding one entry per CDR3 protein. Of about 620,000 distinct CDR3 sequences in the sample, roughly 15% were seen once. This clonotype was found many times. Time point specified: newly diagnosed GD, antithyroid drugs for less than 3 months. Isolated PBMC RNA provided the starting material for the TCR library. The same specimen was also included in a second study, on T cells in Graves' hyperthyroidism and ophthalmopathy. That paper states: The diagnostic basis comprised clinical symptoms, serum thyroxine and TRAb, thyroid ultrasound and orbital computed tomography. By a 13 V-J model, ophthalmopathy was set apart from stable hyperthyroidism.

This sequence originates from a woman aged 25-40 years with Graves disease. Sequences were derived from peripheral blood mononuclear cells (PBMCs), sampled at new diagnosis, from a patient treated with antithyroid drugs.

The DNA of the CDR3 is TGTGCCAGCAGTGCCGGGACAGGGCGTGAAAAACTGTTTTTT. It codes for CASSAGTGREKLFF. This chain links TRBV2 with TRBJ1-4, with 9 bases fitting TRBD1. Trimming took 4 bases from V and 7 from J; bases not matched to a gene: 4. This CDR3 region has 14 residues. Germline loops: CDR1 SNHLY, CDR2 FYNNEI.